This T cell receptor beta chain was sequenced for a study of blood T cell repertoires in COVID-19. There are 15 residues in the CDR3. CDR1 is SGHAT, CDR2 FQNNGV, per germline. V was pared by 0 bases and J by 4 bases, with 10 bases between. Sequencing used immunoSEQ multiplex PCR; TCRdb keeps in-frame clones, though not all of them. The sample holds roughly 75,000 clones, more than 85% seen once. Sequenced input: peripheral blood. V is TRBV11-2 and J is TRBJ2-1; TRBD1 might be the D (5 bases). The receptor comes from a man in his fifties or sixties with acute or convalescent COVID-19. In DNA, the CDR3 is TGTGCCAGCAGCTTAGAACCAGGGTCTTACAATGAGCAGTTCTTC. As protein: CASSLEPGSYNEQFF.